The rows below give T cell receptor beta chains drawn from one sample of a study of regulatory and conventional T cells in RAG deficiency. TCRdb's copy holds only in-frame clones and misses some; the assay was immunoSEQ multiplex PCR. The sample lists 1,400 or so clones; 80% were seen once. The sequenced material came from CD4+ effector T cells sorted from blood. Source of these receptors: a human donor with RAG deficiency presenting as severe combined immunodeficiency. Each CDR3 is given with its conserved first and last residue. The D gene is left open where the match is weak. Clone size is stated in some rows and not others, as once, few, many or a class when expanded.

-	once	TRBJ2-7	TRBV7-7	CASRPTTSSYEQYF	TGTGCTAGCAGACCCACTACGAGCTCCTACGAGCAGTACTTC
-	-	TRBJ1-5	TRBV14	CASSRTLNQPQHF	TGTGCCAGCAGCCGAACACTCAATCAGCCCCAGCATTTT
-	-	TRBJ2-5	TRBV2	CASSDWGADETQYF	TGTGCCAGCAGTGATTGGGGGGCCGACGAGACCCAGTACTTC
-	few	TRBJ1-1	TRBV2	CASSEPGRGNTEAFF	TGTGCCAGCAGTGAACCCGGCAGGGGGAACACTGAAGCTTTCTTT
-	-	TRBJ1-4	TRBV7-9	CASSLRPVGGKLFF	TGTGCCAGCAGCTTAAGGCCGGTAGGGGGGAAACTGTTTTTT
-	-	TRBJ1-5	TRBV19	CASSIQYSNQPQHF	TGTGCCAGTAGTATACAATATAGCAATCAGCCCCAGCATTTT
-	-	TRBJ2-1	TRBV7-3	CASSLSPGNEQFF	TGTGCCAGCAGCCTCTCCCCAGGGAATGAGCAGTTCTTC
-	-	TRBJ1-1	TRBV6-5	CASSLAGGSAFF	TGTGCCAGCAGTCTCGCAGGTGGTTCGGCTTTCTTT
TRBD1	once	TRBJ2-1	TRBV5-1	CASSSGGNEQFF	TGCGCCAGCAGCTCAGGGGGTAATGAGCAGTTCTTC
-	-	TRBJ1-1	TRBV2	CASSEWGYTEAFF	TGTGCCAGCAGTGAATGGGGGTACACTGAAGCTTTCTTT
-	-	TRBJ2-7	TRBV13	CASSGTKYEQYF	TGTGCCAGCAGCGGGACAAAATACGAGCAGTACTTC
-	-	TRBJ1-3	TRBV30	CAWSVGNTIYF	TGTGCCTGGAGTGTAGGAAACACCATATATTTT
-	-	TRBJ1-5	TRBV19	CASSPGYNQPQHF	TGTGCCAGTAGCCCCGGGTACAATCAGCCCCAGCATTTT
-	-	TRBJ1-3	TRBV9	CASSVGGASGNTIYF	TGTGCCAGCAGCGTAGGGGGGGCGTCTGGAAACACCATATATTTT
TRBD1	-	TRBJ1-5	TRBV30	CAWSATGGNQPQHF	TGTGCCTGGAGTGCCACAGGGGGCAATCAGCCCCAGCATTTT
-	-	TRBJ1-2	TRBV7-2	CASSVSHRDGKAYGYTF	TGTGCCAGCAGCGTGTCACACAGGGACGGAAAGGCCTATGGCTACACCTTC
-	few	TRBJ2-3	TRBV7-3	CASTPGGFTDTQYF	TGTGCCAGCACCCCCGGGGGTTTCACAGATACGCAGTATTTT
-	-	TRBJ2-1	TRBV27	CASSRRGGSDEQFF	TGTGCCAGCAGTCGCCGTGGGGGCTCGGATGAGCAGTTCTTC
-	-	TRBJ1-1	TRBV29-1	CSVDRAWSTEAFF	TGCAGCGTTGACAGGGCCTGGAGCACTGAAGCTTTCTTT
-	-	TRBJ1-1	TRBV30	CAWRVYRLNTEAFF	TGTGCCTGGAGAGTCTACCGGCTGAACACTGAAGCTTTCTTT
TRBD1	-	TRBJ2-3	TRBV9	CASSGDRATDTQYF	TGTGCCAGCAGCGGCGACAGGGCCACAGATACGCAGTATTTT
TRBD1	-	TRBJ2-2	TRBV11-3	CASSLIGQGFAGELFF	TGTGCCAGCAGCTTAATTGGACAGGGGTTTGCCGGGGAGCTGTTTTTT
TRBD1	-	TRBJ1-2	TRBV27	CASSSRQGARDYGYTF	TGTGCCAGCAGTTCCCGGCAGGGGGCGCGTGACTATGGCTACACCTTC
TRBD2	few	TRBJ2-7	TRBV6-1	CASSRLAEYEQYF	TGTGCCAGCAGTAGACTAGCGGAATACGAGCAGTACTTC
TRBD1	-	TRBJ1-2	TRBV30	CAWSVSPSRTGATLGYTF	TGTGCCTGGAGTGTATCCCCCTCCCGGACAGGGGCTACACTGGGCTACACCTTC
TRBD2	-	TRBJ2-7	TRBV6-5	CASGLAGSYEQYF	TGTGCCAGCGGACTAGCGGGCTCCTACGAGCAGTACTTC
TRBD1	-	TRBJ1-6	TRBV9	CASRGQGRPNNSPLHF	TGTGCCAGCAGGGGACAGGGGCGCCCCAATAATTCACCCCTCCACTTT
-	-	TRBJ2-1	TRBV9	CASSVVPGASYNEQFF	TGTGCCAGCAGCGTAGTTCCCGGGGCCTCCTACAATGAGCAGTTCTTC
-	-	TRBJ1-5	TRBV4-1	CASSQDRGTNSNQPQHF	TGCGCCAGCAGCCAAGATCGGGGAACTAATAGCAATCAGCCCCAGCATTTT
-	-	TRBJ1-2	TRBV10-3	CAISPDRTWGGYTF	TGTGCCATCAGTCCGGACAGAACTTGGGGTGGCTACACCTTC
-	-	TRBJ1-2	TRBV4-1	CASSSSGQNRKTCGYTF	TGCGCCAGCAGCAGTAGCGGCCAGAACCGAAAGACCTGTGGCTACACCTTC
-	-	TRBJ2-1	TRBV30	CAWRKAAASNEQFF	TGTGCCTGGAGAAAAGCAGCAGCCAGCAATGAGCAGTTCTTC
TRBD2	-	TRBJ2-1	TRBV27	CASSLLAGGDEQFF	TGTGCCAGCAGTTTACTAGCGGGAGGCGATGAGCAGTTCTTC
-	-	TRBJ2-1	TRBV27	CASSPGSSYNEQFF	TGTGCCAGCAGTCCCGGGAGCTCCTACAATGAGCAGTTCTTC
-	-	TRBJ1-3	TRBV5-6	CASSRALTWSGNTIYF	TGTGCCAGCAGCCGAGCCCTTACTTGGTCTGGAAACACCATATATTTT
TRBD1	-	TRBJ1-2	TRBV6-6	CASSYRTTGRDGYTF	TGTGCCAGCAGTTACCGAACGACAGGGCGGGATGGCTACACCTTC
TRBD2	-	TRBJ2-1	TRBV5-5	CASSLTSGRNEQFF	TGTGCCAGCAGCTTGACTAGCGGGAGGAATGAGCAGTTCTTC
TRBD2	few	TRBJ2-2	TRBV27	CASSLGLAGVEHRGAVF	TGTGCCAGCAGTTTAGGACTAGCGGGAGTAGAGCACCGGGGAGCTGTTTTT
TRBD2	-	TRBJ2-3	TRBV5-1	CASSEGGRSDTQYF	TGCGCCAGCAGCGAGGGAGGGCGGTCAGATACGCAGTATTTT
TRBD1	once	TRBJ2-7	TRBV6-5	CASSSDRGYEQYF	TGTGCCAGCAGCTCGGACAGGGGCTACGAGCAGTACTTC
-	-	TRBJ1-2	TRBV4-1	CASSQDWSTNYGYTF	TGTGCCAGCAGCCAAGACTGGTCGACTAACTATGGCTACACCTTC
-	-	TRBJ1-2	TRBV5-1	CASSLASTNYGYTF	TGCGCCAGCAGCTTGGCCAGTACTAACTATGGCTACACCTTC
TRBD1	-	TRBJ1-2	TRBV4-3	CASSLQGEGYTF	TGCGCCAGCAGCCTACAGGGGGAGGGCTACACCTTC
-	once	TRBJ2-7	TRBV10-3	CAISAASEYEQYF	TGTGCCATCAGTGCGGCTAGCGAGTACGAGCAGTACTTC
TRBD1	-	TRBJ1-5	TRBV6-9	CATVDRGGYSNQPQHF	TGTGCCACCGTTGACAGGGGAGGATATAGCAATCAGCCCCAGCATTTT
TRBD2	-	TRBJ2-1	TRBV5-1	CASSGLAGRDNEQFF	TGCGCCAGCAGCGGTTTAGCGGGGAGAGACAATGAGCAGTTCTTC
TRBD2	-	TRBJ2-2	TRBV5-4	CASSLGAGGPTGELFF	TGTGCCAGCAGCTTGGGAGCGGGAGGGCCTACCGGGGAGCTGTTTTTT
-	-	TRBJ2-5	TRBV5-1	CASSAQETQYF	TGCGCCAGCAGCGCGCAAGAGACCCAGTACTTC
TRBD1	-	TRBJ1-2	TRBV27	CASRISGGNYGYTF	TGTGCCAGCAGGATATCAGGGGGCAACTATGGCTACACCTTC
-	few	TRBJ1-2	TRBV5-1	CASSLGQNYGYTF	TGCGCCAGCAGCTTGGGACAAAACTATGGCTACACCTTC
-	-	TRBJ2-5	TRBV9	CASSVGGQETQYF	TGTGCCAGCAGCGTAGGGGGCCAAGAGACCCAGTACTTC